These 5 T cell receptor beta chains originate from one sample sequenced in a study of shared clonotypes between healthy human individuals (dated by TCRdb to 2019 to 2021). Libraries were made using the immunoSEQ multiplex PCR assay. TCRdb stores this immuneACCESS table with in-frame sequences only. Part of the clones is absent; in the studies checked, under half of the shortfall reflects unresolved V genes, and no reason is known for the rest. In all, the sample holds some 95,000 clones, and roughly two thirds of those were seen once. The top ten hold 35% to 55% of the sample. Sequenced: memory CD8+ T cells sorted from blood. Sample cell subset or site, as interpreted from the label and publication: CD45RO+ cells pooled with CCR7-negative TemRA cells. The source of these receptors is a man aged 25-45 years in good health.

This clone was counted only a few times. This chain links TRBV6-1 with TRBJ2-1; 7 bases are a match to TRBD1. The germline gives CDR1 MNHNS, CDR2 SASEGT. CDR3 length equals 13 residues. Unmatched junction bases numbered 1, after V lost 1 base and J lost 7 bases. The CDR3 is CASSEEDRNEQFF. CDR3 DNA sequence: TGTGCCAGCAGTGAAGAGGACAGGAATGAGCAGTTCTTC.

The chain combines TRBV2 with TRBJ1-2; maybe TRBD1 (5 bases). With 10 bases removed from V and 6 bases from J, the gap between germline ends came to 24 bases. Germline V lookup: CDR1 SNHLY, CDR2 FYNNEI. The CDR3 is 15 residues long. In nucleotides, the CDR3 is TGTGCCACCTCAACCGGGGCTGGTGTCGCAAATGGCTACACCTTC. The encoded protein is CATSTGAGVANGYTF. Full variable domain (missing parts from reference TRBV2 and TRBJ1-2): EPEVTQTPSHQVTQMGQEVILRCVPISNHLYFYWYRQILGQKVEFLVSFYNNEISEKSEIFDDQFSVERPDGSNFTLKIRSTKLEDSAMYFCATSTGAGVANGYTFGSGTRLTVV.

The chain couples TRBV4-1 to TRBJ2-2; no clear D gene. Germline V gene data show CDR1 as MGHRA and CDR2 as YSYEKL. V dropped 0 bases and J dropped 3 bases, with 11 bases sitting between them. The CDR3 has 16 amino acids. CDR3 sequence (DNA): TGCGCCAGCAGCCAAGATATTCGTCCGGACACCGGGGAGCTGTTTTTT. Its translation is CASSQDIRPDTGELFF.

This clone was observed a handful of times. J is TRBJ1-4 and V is TRBV27; no definite D call. Germline CDR1 is MNHEY and CDR2 is SMNVEV (reference sequence). V lost 5 bases to trimming and J lost 7 bases, with 14 bases between them. This CDR3 contains 14 residues. In DNA, the CDR3 is TGTGCCAGCAGTCTTACAAACATGCCTGAAAAACTGTTTTTT. Its protein product is CASSLTNMPEKLFF.

V is TRBV10-3 and J is TRBJ1-1; D is unresolved. Germline CDR1 and CDR2: ENHRY and SYGVKD. This CDR3 has 17 amino acids. Trimming removed 5 bases from V and 0 bases from J, with 19 bases in between. CDR3 loop: CAISYTAAQGMNTEAFF. Here the CDR3 DNA reads TGTGCCATCAGTTACACTGCCGCTCAAGGGATGAACACTGAAGCTTTCTTT.